This T cell receptor (beta chain) was obtained from a study of shared clonotypes between healthy human individuals. For the study at large: Each donor contributed plates that comprised three CD4 naive, three CD4 memory, two CD8 naive and one CD8 memory.

Turning to this clone: Its antigen is unidentified.

Notes on the study in general: Generation of non-shared clonotypes was less probable than generation of clonotypes shared by all four donors. As a rule, naive subsets had a larger estimated richness than memory subsets.

This CDR3 region has 16 residues. CDR1 MNHEY and CDR2 SMNVEV come from the germline V gene (reference sequence). The V gene end was trimmed by 5 bases and the J gene end by 4 bases; junction bases not matched to a gene: 8. Here immunoSEQ multiplex PCR was the method, and the copy in TCRdb shows in-frame clones only, minus some. The sample contains some 2.4 million clones, 93% of which appear only once. Study donors comprised healthy, HIV-negative adults devoid of recent acute infection or vaccination. Sequencing was done on a sample of naive CD4+ T cells from PBMCs. The sample's subset: CD45RA+ positively selected. The chain uses TRBV27 and TRBJ2-3; 11 bases match TRBD2. This TCR was recovered from a man aged 18-30 years in good health. Some clones in this sample may be carry-over from other donors' samples. CDR3 nucleotide sequence: TGTGCCAGCAGTCTCCGGCTAGCGGGAGGAGCAGATACGCAGTATTTT. This encodes CASSLRLAGGADTQYF.